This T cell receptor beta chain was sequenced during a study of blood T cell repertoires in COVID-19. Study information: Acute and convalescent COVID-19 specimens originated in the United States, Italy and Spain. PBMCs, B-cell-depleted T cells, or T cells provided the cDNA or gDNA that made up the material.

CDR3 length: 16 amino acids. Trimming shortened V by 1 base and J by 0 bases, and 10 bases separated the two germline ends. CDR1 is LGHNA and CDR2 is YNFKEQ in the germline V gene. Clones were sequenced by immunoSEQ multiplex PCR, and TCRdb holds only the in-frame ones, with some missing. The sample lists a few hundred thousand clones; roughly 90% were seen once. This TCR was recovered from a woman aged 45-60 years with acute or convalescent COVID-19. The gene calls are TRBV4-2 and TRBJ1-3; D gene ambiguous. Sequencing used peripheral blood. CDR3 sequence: CASSQAATDSGNTIYF. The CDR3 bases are TGTGCCAGCAGCCAAGCCGCGACTGACTCTGGAAACACCATATATTTT.